Sequencing of this T cell receptor (beta chain) was carried out in a study of CD8+ T cells in alopecia areata. Germline lookup yields CDR1 LNHDA and CDR2 SQIVND (reference sequence). This CDR3 comprises 14 residues. Trimming left V 5 bases short and J 1 base short, with 12 bases between. Isolation of CD4+ and CD8+ T cells from PBMCs was achieved by sorting. In each case, RNA was isolated and then reverse transcribed into cDNA as the sequencing template. The table came from immunoSEQ multiplex PCR; TCRdb's copy has only in-frame clones and leaves some out. The data show roughly 35,000 clones, 55% seen once.

The rearrangement joins TRBV19 to TRBJ2-7; no firm D call. What was sequenced was NKG2D-high CD8+ T cells sorted from blood. The source is a human donor with alopecia areata. The CDR3 loop reads CASSVGQMSYEQYF. The CDR3 region has the DNA TGTGCCAGTAGTGTCGGTCAGATGTCCTACGAGCAGTACTTC.